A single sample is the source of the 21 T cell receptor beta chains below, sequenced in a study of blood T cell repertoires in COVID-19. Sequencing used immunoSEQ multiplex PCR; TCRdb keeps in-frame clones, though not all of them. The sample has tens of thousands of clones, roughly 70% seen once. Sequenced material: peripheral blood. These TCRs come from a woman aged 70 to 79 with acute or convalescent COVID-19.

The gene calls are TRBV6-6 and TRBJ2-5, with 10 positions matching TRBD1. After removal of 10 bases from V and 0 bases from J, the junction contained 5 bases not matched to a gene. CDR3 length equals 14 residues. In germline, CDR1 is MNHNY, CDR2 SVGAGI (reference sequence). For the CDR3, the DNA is TGTGCCACCTCGGACAGGGGGTACCAAGAGACCCAGTACTTC. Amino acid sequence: CATSDRGYQETQYF.

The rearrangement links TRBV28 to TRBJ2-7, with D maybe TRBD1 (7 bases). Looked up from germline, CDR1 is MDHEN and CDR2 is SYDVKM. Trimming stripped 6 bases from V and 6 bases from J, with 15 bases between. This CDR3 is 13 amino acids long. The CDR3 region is CASRQGGVGEQYF. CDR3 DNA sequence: TGTGCCAGCAGGCAGGGGGGTGTAGGCGAGCAGTACTTC.

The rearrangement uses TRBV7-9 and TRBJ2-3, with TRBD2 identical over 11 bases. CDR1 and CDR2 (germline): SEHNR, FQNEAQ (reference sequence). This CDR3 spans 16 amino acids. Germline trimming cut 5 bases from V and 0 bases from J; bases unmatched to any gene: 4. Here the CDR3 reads CASSPGTSGSTDTQYF. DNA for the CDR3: TGTGCCAGCAGCCCGGGGACTAGCGGTAGCACAGATACGCAGTATTTT.

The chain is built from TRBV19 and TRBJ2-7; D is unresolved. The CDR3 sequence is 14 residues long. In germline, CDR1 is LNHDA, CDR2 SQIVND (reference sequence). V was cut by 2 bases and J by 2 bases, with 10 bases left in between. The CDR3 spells CASSIFLGPYEQYF. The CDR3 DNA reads TGTGCCAGTAGTATATTCCTTGGCCCCTACGAGCAGTACTTC. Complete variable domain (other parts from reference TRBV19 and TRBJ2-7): DGGITQSPKYLFRKEGQNVTLSCEQNLNHDAMYWYRQDPGQGLRLIYYSQIVNDFQKGDIAEGYSVSREKKESFPLTVTSAQKNPTAFYLCASSIFLGPYEQYFGPGTRLTVT.

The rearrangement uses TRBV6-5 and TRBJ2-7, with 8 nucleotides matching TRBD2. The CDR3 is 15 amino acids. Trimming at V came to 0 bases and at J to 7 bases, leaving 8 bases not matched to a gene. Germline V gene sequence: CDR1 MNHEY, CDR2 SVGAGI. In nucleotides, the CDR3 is TGTGCCAGCAGTTACTCGGCGGGGGGTTCTGGGGAGCAGTACTTC. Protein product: CASSYSAGGSGEQYF.

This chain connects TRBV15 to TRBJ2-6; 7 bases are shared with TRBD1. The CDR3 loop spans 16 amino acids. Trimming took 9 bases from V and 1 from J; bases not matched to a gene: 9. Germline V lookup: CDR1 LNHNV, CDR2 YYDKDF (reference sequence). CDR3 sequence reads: CATTDRPVSGANVLTF. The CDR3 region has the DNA TGTGCCACAACGGACAGGCCCGTATCTGGGGCCAACGTCCTGACTTTC.

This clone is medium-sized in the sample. CDR3 region: CASRPRGRYDEQFF. The CDR3 DNA sequence: TGTGCCAGCAGGCCGAGGGGGCGTTATGATGAGCAGTTCTTC. The V call is TRBV7-9, the J call TRBJ2-1, with 7 positions matching TRBD1. CDR3 size: 14 residues. Losses at the gene ends were 6 bases for V and 8 bases for J; bases not matched to a gene: 10. Per the germline V gene, CDR1 is SEHNR and CDR2 is FQNEAQ (reference sequence).

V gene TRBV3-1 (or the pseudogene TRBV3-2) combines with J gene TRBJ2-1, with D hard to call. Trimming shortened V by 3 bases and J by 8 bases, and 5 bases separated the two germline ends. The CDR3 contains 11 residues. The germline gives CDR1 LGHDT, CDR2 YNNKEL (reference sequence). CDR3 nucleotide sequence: TGTGCCAGCAGCCATACGGATGAGCAGTTCTTC. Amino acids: CASSHTDEQFF.

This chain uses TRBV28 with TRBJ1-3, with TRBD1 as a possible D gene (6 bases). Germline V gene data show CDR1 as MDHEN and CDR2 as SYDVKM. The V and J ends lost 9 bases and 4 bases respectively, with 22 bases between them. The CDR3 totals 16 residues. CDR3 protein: CASTSSPGTPGNTIYF. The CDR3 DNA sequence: TGTGCCAGTACCAGCAGCCCGGGGACACCAGGAAACACCATATATTTT.

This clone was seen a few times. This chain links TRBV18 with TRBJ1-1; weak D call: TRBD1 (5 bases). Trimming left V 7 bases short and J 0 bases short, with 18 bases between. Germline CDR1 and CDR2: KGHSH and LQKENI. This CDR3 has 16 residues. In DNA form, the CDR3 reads TGTGCCAGCTTTCTTCAGGGTACCTTGATGAACACTGAAGCTTTCTTT. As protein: CASFLQGTLMNTEAFF.

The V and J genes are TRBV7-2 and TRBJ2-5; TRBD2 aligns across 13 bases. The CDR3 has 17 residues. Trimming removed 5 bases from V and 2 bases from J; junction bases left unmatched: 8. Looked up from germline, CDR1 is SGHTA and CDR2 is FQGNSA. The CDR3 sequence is CASSTLGTSGAQETQYF. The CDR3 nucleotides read TGTGCCAGCAGCACCCTGGGGACTAGCGGGGCGCAAGAGACCCAGTACTTC.

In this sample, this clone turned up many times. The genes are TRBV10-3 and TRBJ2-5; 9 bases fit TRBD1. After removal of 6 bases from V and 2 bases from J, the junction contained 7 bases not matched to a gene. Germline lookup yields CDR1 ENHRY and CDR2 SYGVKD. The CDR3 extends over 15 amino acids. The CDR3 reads CAISGTGTGQETQYF. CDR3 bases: TGTGCCATCAGCGGGACAGGGACCGGACAAGAGACCCAGTACTTC.

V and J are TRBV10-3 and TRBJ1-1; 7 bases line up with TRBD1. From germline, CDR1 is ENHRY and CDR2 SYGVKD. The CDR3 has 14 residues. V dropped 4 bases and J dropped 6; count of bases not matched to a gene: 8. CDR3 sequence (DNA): TGTGCCATCAGTGTGACAGGGTGGATCGCTGAAGCTTTCTTT. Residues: CAISVTGWIAEAFF.

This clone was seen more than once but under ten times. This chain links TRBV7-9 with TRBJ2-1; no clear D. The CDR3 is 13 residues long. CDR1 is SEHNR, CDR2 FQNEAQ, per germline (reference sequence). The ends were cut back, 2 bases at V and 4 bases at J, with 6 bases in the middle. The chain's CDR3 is CASSLSGYNEQFF. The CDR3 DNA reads TGTGCCAGCAGCTTATCCGGGTACAATGAGCAGTTCTTC.

The CDR3 coding sequence is TGTGCCAGCTCCCCCGGACAGGCCGGGTGGACCGGGGAGCTGTTTTTT. This encodes CASSPGQAGWTGELFF. The genes are TRBV18 and TRBJ2-2, with TRBD1 matching 7 bases. V lost 6 bases to trimming and J lost 5 bases; unmatched junction nucleotides: 12. CDR1 and CDR2 from the germline V gene are KGHSH and LQKENI. The CDR3 length is 16 residues.

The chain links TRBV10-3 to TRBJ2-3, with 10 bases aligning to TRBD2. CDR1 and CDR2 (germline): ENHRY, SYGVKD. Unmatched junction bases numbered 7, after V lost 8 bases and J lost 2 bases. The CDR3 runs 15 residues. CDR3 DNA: TGTGCCATCGGCCTAGCGGGGGTTAACACAGATACGCAGTATTTT. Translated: CAIGLAGVNTDTQYF.

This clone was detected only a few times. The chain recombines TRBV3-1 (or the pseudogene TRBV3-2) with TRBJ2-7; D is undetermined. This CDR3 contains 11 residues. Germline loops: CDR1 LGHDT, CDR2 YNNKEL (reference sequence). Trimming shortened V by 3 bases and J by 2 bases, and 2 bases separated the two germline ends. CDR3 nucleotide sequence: TGTGCCAGCAGCCACACCTACGAGCAGTACTTC. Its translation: CASSHTYEQYF.

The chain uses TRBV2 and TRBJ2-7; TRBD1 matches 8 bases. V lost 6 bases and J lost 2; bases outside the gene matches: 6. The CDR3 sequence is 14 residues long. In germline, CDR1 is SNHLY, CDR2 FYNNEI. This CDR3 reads CASSHRDRPYEQYF. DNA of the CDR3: TGTGCCAGCAGCCATAGGGACAGGCCCTACGAGCAGTACTTC.

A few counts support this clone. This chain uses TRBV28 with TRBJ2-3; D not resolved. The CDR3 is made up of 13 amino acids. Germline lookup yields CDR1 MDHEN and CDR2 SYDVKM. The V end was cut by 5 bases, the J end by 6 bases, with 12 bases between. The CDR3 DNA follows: TGTGCCAGCAGTCCCCAGACATTCGATACGCAGTATTTT. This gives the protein CASSPQTFDTQYF.

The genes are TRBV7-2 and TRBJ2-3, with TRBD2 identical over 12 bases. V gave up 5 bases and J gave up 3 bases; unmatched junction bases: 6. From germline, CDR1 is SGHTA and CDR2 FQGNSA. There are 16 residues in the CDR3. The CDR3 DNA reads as TGTGCCAGCAGCCTAAAGACTAGCGGGGGTACAGATACGCAGTATTTT. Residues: CASSLKTSGGTDTQYF.

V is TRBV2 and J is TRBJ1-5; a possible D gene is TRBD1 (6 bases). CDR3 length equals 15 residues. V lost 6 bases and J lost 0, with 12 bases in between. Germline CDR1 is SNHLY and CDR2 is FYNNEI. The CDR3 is CASRDRASSNQPQHF. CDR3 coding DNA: TGTGCCAGCAGGGACAGAGCTAGTAGCAATCAGCCCCAGCATTTT.